The 21 T cell receptor beta chains below come from one sample, sequenced in a study of blood T cell repertoires in COVID-19 (TCRdb year 2020). The library was made by the immunoSEQ multiplex PCR assay. TCRdb mirrors the immuneACCESS table, restricted to in-frame sequences. Some clones are absent from its copies; in checked studies, under half trace to an unresolved V gene, and the reason for the others is unknown. The sample table shows around 200,000 clones, and roughly 80% are seen once. The ten largest clones take up roughly 2.6% of the sample. Input material: peripheral blood. These receptors originate from a human donor with acute or convalescent COVID-19. The donor label of this sample is uncertain.

The V gene is TRBV29-1, the J gene TRBJ2-1, with D possibly being TRBD1 (5 bases). This CDR3 has 11 residues. Between the trimmed V and J ends, which lost 4 bases and 9 bases, there was a span of 10 bases. Germline loops: CDR1 SQVTM, CDR2 ANQGSEA. The DNA for the CDR3 is TGCAGCGTTGGGGCAGGGCTTGAGCAGTTCTTC. Encoded protein: CSVGAGLEQFF.

The chain carries TRBV10-1 and TRBJ2-7; D may be TRBD1 (5 bases). The CDR3 has 15 amino acids. V was cut by 2 bases and J by 1 base, with 12 bases left in between. Germline loops: CDR1 WNHNN, CDR2 SYGVQD (reference sequence). The CDR3 DNA reads as TGCGCCAGCAGTGAGGGGGTAGGGGCTTCCTACGAGCAGTACTTC. It codes for CASSEGVGASYEQYF.

The chain links TRBV5-1 to TRBJ2-5, with 13 bases identical to TRBD2. V lost 3 bases and J lost 4; bases outside the gene matches: 6. CDR1 is SGHRS and CDR2 is YFSETQ in the germline V gene. The CDR3 loop spans 16 amino acids. In DNA form, the CDR3 reads TGCGCCAGCAGCTCGGGACTAGCGGGGCCTGGAGAGACCCAGTACTTC. Translated, it gives CASSSGLAGPGETQYF.

V usage is TRBV12-3 or TRBV12-4 and J usage is TRBJ2-1; 8 bases agree with TRBD2. CDR3 length equals 13 residues. V trimming: 2 bases; J trimming: 8 bases; junction bases outside the gene matches: 2. CDR3 nucleotides: TGTGCCAGCAGTTTACTAGCGGGCGATGAGCAGTTCTTC. Its protein is CASSLLAGDEQFF.

The chain links TRBV2 to TRBJ1-5; 10 bases align to TRBD1. The CDR3 extends over 14 amino acids. Germline CDR1 reads SNHLY; CDR2 reads FYNNEI. Losses at the gene ends were 6 bases for V and 9 bases for J; bases not matched to a gene: 8. CDR3 amino acids: CASRPDRGQRPQHF. In DNA form, the CDR3 reads TGTGCCAGCAGGCCTGACAGGGGGCAAAGGCCCCAGCATTTT. The variable domain in full, completed from reference TRBV2 and TRBJ1-5, reads EPEVTQTPSHQVTQMGQEVILRCVPISNHLYFYWYRQILGQKVEFLVSFYNNEISEKSEIFDDQFSVERPDGSNFTLKIRSTKLEDSAMYFCASRPDRGQRPQHFGDGTRLSIL.

The chain carries TRBV30 and TRBJ2-2, with D uncertain. V gave up 5 bases and J gave up 7 bases, with 8 bases separating them. The CDR3 contains 11 residues. CDR1 and CDR2 from the germline V gene are GTSNPN and SVGIG (reference sequence). The CDR3 nucleotides read TGTGCCTGGGGTCAGGTCGGGGAGCTGTTTTTT. Residues: CAWGQVGELFF.

The J gene is TRBJ1-1, the V gene TRBV7-8; D is unclear. Trimming took off 1 base at V and 1 base at J, with 4 bases between the two ends. The CDR3 is 13 residues long. Germline assignment: CDR1 SGHVS and CDR2 FQNEAQ. The CDR3 sequence is CASSLGRNTEAFF. CDR3 nucleotides: TGTGCCAGCAGCTTAGGTCGGAACACTGAAGCTTTCTTT.

This chain links TRBV3-1 (or the pseudogene TRBV3-2) with TRBJ1-1, with TRBD1 identical over 8 bases. The V gene's germline CDR1 is LGHDT and CDR2 YNNKEL (reference sequence). Trimming cost V 0 bases and J 5 bases; bases outside gene matches: 5. The CDR3 totals 15 residues. CDR3 loop: CASSQEGQGATEAFF. The CDR3 DNA reads TGTGCCAGCAGCCAAGAGGGCCAGGGGGCAACTGAAGCTTTCTTT.

This chain links TRBV5-1 with TRBJ1-1; a possible D gene is TRBD1 (6 bases). The CDR3 is 14 amino acids. Germline V gene sequence: CDR1 SGHRS, CDR2 YFSETQ. Trimming removed 2 bases at V and 1 base at J, with 9 bases between. This chain's CDR3 is CASSLGGSNTEAFF. The CDR3 DNA is TGCGCCAGCAGCTTAGGGGGATCGAACACTGAAGCTTTCTTT.

The chain has TRBV3-1 (or the pseudogene TRBV3-2) and TRBJ1-1, with 7 positions matching TRBD1. The germline V gene encodes CDR1 LGHDT and CDR2 YNNKEL (reference sequence). Unmatched junction bases numbered 14, after V lost 4 bases and J lost 6 bases. The length of the CDR3 is 16 residues. The CDR3, as DNA: TGTGCCAGCAGCCGTCCTCGAGGCAGGGGGGATGCTGAAGCTTTCTTT. This sequence encodes CASSRPRGRGDAEAFF.

The J gene is TRBJ2-7, the V gene TRBV7-2; TRBD2 might be the D (5 bases). The CDR3 contains 13 residues. V was cut by 3 bases and J by 13 bases, with 19 bases left in between. CDR1 is SGHTA, CDR2 FQGNSA, per germline. For the CDR3, the DNA is TGTGCCAGCAGCTTGGGAGAAACGGCTACAGTATACTTC. This encodes CASSLGETATVYF.

The gene calls are TRBV11-2 and TRBJ2-1, with TRBD2 identical over 7 bases. The CDR3 extends over 16 amino acids. Trimming took 5 bases from V and 7 from J; bases not matched to a gene: 14. CDR1 and CDR2 from the germline V gene are SGHAT and FQNNGV. DNA for the CDR3: TGTGCCAGCAGCGTGAGTAGCGGGCGAAGAGGGAATGAGCAGTTCTTC. This translates into CASSVSSGRRGNEQFF.

The chain has TRBV7-9 and TRBJ2-2; 10 bases map to TRBD1. The CDR3 length is 15 residues. The germline gives CDR1 SEHNR, CDR2 FQNEAQ (reference sequence). V lost 2 bases, J lost 5 bases, and 2 bases stayed unmatched. DNA of the CDR3: TGTGCCAGCAGCTTACGGACAGGGGGGACCGGGGAGCTGTTTTTT. Protein sequence: CASSLRTGGTGELFF.

The CDR3 loop reads CASSLAQGAGIGETQYF. The CDR3 DNA follows: TGTGCCAGCAGCTTAGCCCAGGGGGCTGGAATTGGTGAGACCCAGTACTTC. The chain is built from TRBV7-9 and TRBJ2-5; 8 bases align to TRBD1. Germline CDR1 is SEHNR and CDR2 is FQNEAQ (reference sequence). The CDR3 sequence is 17 residues long. V dropped 0 bases and J dropped 5; count of bases not matched to a gene: 11.

This clone has a single count. V is TRBV9 and J is TRBJ2-1; D unresolved. Looked up from germline, CDR1 is SGDLS and CDR2 is YYNGEE. This CDR3 spans 15 amino acids. The V gene lost 4 bases and the J gene lost 1 base, with 12 bases spanning the gap. Here the CDR3 DNA reads TGTGCCAGCAGCTCTCATATAGCATCCTACAATGAGCAGTTCTTC. Its translation: CASSSHIASYNEQFF.

The chain uses TRBV4-1 and TRBJ1-2; the D gene is possibly TRBD1 (5 bases). In germline, CDR1 is MGHRA, CDR2 YSYEKL. With 2 bases removed from V and 0 bases from J, the gap between germline ends came to 10 bases. This CDR3 contains 15 residues. CDR3 nucleotides: TGCGCCAGCAGCCAACAGGACACTGCTAACTATGGCTACACCTTC. Translating it yields CASSQQDTANYGYTF.

The gene calls are TRBV28 and TRBJ1-5, with 10 bases identical to TRBD1. The V gene end was trimmed by 7 bases and the J gene end by 0 bases; junction bases not matched to a gene: 12. This CDR3 region has 18 residues. From germline, CDR1 is MDHEN and CDR2 SYDVKM. In DNA, the CDR3 is TGTGCCAGCACCGTAGGGGACAGGGGATATACTAGCAATCAGCCCCAGCATTTT. This gives the protein CASTVGDRGYTSNQPQHF.

The chain combines TRBV5-4 with TRBJ2-5, with TRBD1 matching over 8 bases. V was clipped by 4 bases and J by 1 base; unmatched bases: 6. CDR1 and CDR2 (germline): SGHNT, YYREEE (reference sequence). CDR3 length: 15 residues. CDR3 sequence: CASSRIQGGQETQYF. Here the CDR3 DNA reads TGTGCCAGCAGCCGTATACAGGGGGGCCAAGAGACCCAGTACTTC.

The chain uses TRBV5-6 and TRBJ2-1; 13 nucleotides line up with TRBD2. J lost 6 bases, V lost 4 bases, and 1 base had no gene match. CDR3 length: 14 residues. In germline, CDR1 is SGHDT, CDR2 YYEEEE. The CDR3: CASSGTSGINEQFF. The CDR3 nucleotides read TGTGCCAGCAGCGGGACTAGCGGGATCAATGAGCAGTTCTTC.

There are many counts of this clone. The chain has TRBV28 and TRBJ1-2; D remains unclear. This CDR3 has 13 residues. The germline gives CDR1 MDHEN, CDR2 SYDVKM. The germline V and J ends were trimmed by 4 bases and 5 bases, with 11 bases remaining between them. The CDR3 nucleotides read TGTGCCAGCAGTTCTGGCAGGAGGTATGGCTACACCTTC. This encodes CASSSGRRYGYTF.

The chain carries TRBV28 and TRBJ1-4; the D is unclear. The CDR3 covers 11 residues. Germline CDR1 is MDHEN and CDR2 is SYDVKM. Trimming pared 6 bases from V and 8 bases from J, leaving 7 bases between. CDR3 residues: CASSRGEKLFF. The CDR3 nucleotides read TGTGCCAGCAGCCGCGGCGAAAAACTGTTTTTT.